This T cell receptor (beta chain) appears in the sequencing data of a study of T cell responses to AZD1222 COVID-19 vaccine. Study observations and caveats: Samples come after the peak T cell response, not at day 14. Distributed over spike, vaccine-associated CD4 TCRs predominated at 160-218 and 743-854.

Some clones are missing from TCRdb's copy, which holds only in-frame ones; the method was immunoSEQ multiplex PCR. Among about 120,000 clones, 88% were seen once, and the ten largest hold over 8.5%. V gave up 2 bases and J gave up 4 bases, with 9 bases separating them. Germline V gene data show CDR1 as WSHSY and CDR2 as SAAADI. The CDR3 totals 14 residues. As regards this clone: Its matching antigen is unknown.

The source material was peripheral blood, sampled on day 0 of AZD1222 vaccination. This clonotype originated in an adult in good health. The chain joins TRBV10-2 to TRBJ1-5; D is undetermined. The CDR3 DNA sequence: TGCGCCAGCAGTGAGGGCAGTCCTAATCAGCCCCAGCATTTT. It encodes CASSEGSPNQPQHF.